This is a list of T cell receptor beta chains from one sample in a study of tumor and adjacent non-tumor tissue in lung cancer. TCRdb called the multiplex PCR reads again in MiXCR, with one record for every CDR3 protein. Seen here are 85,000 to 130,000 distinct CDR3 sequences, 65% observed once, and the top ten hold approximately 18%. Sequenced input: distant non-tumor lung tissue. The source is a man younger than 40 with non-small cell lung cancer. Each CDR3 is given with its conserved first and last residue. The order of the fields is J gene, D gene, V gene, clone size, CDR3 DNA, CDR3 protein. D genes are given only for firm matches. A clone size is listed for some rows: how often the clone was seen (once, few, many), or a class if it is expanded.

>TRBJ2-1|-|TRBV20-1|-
TGCAGTGCTGGGTGGTACAGCTCCTACGATGAGCAGTTCTTC
CSAGWYSSYDEQFF
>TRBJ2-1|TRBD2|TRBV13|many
TGTGCCAGCAGCTTAGGCGGGAGGGCCGATCTCGATGAGCAGTTCTTC
CASSLGGRADLDEQFF
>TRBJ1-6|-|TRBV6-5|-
TGCGCAAGCAGTTACTCACCAGCCTATAATTCACCCCTCAACTTT
CASSYSPAYNSPLNF
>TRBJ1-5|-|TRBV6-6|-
TGTGCCAGCAGTTACTTCCTGCAGGGAGGGGATCAGCCCCAGCATTTT
CASSYFLQGGDQPQHF
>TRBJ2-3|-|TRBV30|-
TGTGCCTGGAGTTCGACAGGAACACCCATAGATACGCAGTATTTT
CAWSSTGTPIDTQYF
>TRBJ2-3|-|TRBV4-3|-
TGCACCAGCAGCCAAGACAGGGGAGGGGGCACAGATACGCAATATTTT
CTSSQDRGGGTDTQYF
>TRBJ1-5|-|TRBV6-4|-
TGTGCCAGCACCGGGGTTCAGCCCCAGCATTTT
CASTGVQPQHF
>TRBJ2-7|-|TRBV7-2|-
TGTGACAGCAGCCAGGGGTTCTCGCGACACTACGAGCAGTACTTC
CDSSQGFSRHYEQYF
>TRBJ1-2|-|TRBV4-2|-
TGTGCCACCATGGGGGGAGCCTATGGGTACACCTTC
CATMGGAYGYTF
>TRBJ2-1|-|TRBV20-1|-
TGCAGTGCTAAACCGAGGGGGGCCTACAATGAGCAGTTCTTC
CSAKPRGAYNEQFF
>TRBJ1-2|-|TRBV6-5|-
TGTTCCAGCAGTCCTTCCAGGGGTGACTACACCTTC
CSSSPSRGDYTF
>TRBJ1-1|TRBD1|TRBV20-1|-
TGCAGACCTCAGGGGGGCACTGAGGCTTTCTTT
CRPQGGTEAFF
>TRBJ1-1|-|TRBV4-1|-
TGCGCCAGCAGCCAAGAAGGGCGGAAGGACACTGAAGCTTTCTTT
CASSQEGRKDTEAFF
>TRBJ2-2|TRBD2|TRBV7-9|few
TGTGCCAGCAGTCGACTAGCGGGAGGAGTCGGGGAGCTGTTTTTT
CASSRLAGGVGELFF
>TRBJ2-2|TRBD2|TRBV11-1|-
TGTGCTAGCAGCTTAGGAGGGAGGGCCGGGAAGCTGTTTTTT
CASSLGGRAGKLFF
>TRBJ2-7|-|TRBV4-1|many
TGCGCCAGCAGCCAAGCGGGGGCCTACGAGCAGTACTTC
CASSQAGAYEQYF
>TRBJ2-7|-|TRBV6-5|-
TGTGCCAGCAGCTTGATTACGGGCAGTTCCTACAAGCAGTACTTC
CASSLITGSSYKQYF
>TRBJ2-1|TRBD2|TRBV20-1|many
TGCAGTGCTAGAGATCAGGAGCGGGAGGGCTACAATGAGCAGTTCTTC
CSARDQEREGYNEQFF
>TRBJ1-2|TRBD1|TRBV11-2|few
TGTGCCAGCAGTCCGGGACAGGACTATGGCTACACCTTC
CASSPGQDYGYTF
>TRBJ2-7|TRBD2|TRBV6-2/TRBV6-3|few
TGTGCCGGCAGTTACGGGACTAACTCCTACGAGCCGTACTTC
CAGSYGTNSYEPYF